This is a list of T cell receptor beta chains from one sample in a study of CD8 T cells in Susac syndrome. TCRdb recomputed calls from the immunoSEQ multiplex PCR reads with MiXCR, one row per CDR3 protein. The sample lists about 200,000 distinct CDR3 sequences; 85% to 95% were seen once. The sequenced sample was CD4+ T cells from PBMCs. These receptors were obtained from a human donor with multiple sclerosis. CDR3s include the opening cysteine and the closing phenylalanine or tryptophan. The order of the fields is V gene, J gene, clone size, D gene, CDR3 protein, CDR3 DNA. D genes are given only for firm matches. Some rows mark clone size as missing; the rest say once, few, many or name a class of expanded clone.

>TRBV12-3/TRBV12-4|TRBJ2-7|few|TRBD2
CASSLGLAGGQEQYF
TGTGCCAGCAGTTTAGGACTAGCGGGGGGTCAGGAGCAGTACTTC
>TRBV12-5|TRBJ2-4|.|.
CASYGQNIQYF
TGTGCTAGTTATGGACAAAACATTCAGTACTTC
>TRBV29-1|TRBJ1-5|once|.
CSVAGEVNQPQHF
TGCAGCGTTGCTGGGGAGGTCAATCAGCCCCAGCATTTT
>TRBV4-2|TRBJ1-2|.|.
CASSQDGGYTF
TGTGCCAGCAGCCAAGATGGTGGCTACACCTTC
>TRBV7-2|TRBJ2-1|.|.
CASRLRDHAYNEQFF
TGTGCCAGCCGGTTAAGGGATCACGCCTACAATGAGCAGTTCTTC
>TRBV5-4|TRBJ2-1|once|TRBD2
CASSSYTSGLAARGEQFF
TGTGCCAGCAGCAGCTACACCTCGGGACTAGCGGCCCGGGGGGAGCAGTTCTTC
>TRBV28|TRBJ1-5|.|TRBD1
CASSTGGDGNQPQHF
TGTGCCAGCAGCACAGGGGGCGACGGCAATCAGCCCCAGCATTTT
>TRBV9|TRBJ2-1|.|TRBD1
CASSVYPSRGQGHNEQFF
TGTGCCAGCAGCGTATACCCTTCCCGGGGACAGGGACACAATGAGCAGTTCTTC
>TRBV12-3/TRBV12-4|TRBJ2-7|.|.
CASSFPRDMRYF
TGTGCCAGCAGCTTTCCTCGGGACATGCGGTACTTC
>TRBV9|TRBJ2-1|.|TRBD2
CASGDLTGGNEQFF
TGTGCCAGCGGTGACTTAACGGGAGGGAATGAGCAGTTCTTC
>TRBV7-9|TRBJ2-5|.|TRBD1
CASSLGQGGIQETQYF
TGTGCCAGCAGCCTGGGACAGGGGGGGATCCAAGAGACCCAGTACTTC
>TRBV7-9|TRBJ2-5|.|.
CASSLGDRETQYF
TGTGCCAGCAGCTTAGGTGACAGAGAGACCCAGTACTTC
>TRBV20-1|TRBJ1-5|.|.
CSARVGNDNQPQHF
TGCAGTGCTAGAGTGGGTAATGACAATCAGCCCCAGCATTTT
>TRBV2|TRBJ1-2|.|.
CASRLPGLRGGYGYTF
TGTGCCAGCAGGTTACCGGGACTCCGGGGGGGATATGGCTACACCTTC
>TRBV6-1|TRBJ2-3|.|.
CASSEATATHFAADTQYF
TGTGCCAGCAGTGAAGCTACGGCAACACATTTTGCAGCAGATACGCAGTATTTT
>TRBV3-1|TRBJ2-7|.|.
CASSFQGVHEQYF
TGTGCCAGCAGCTTTCAGGGAGTCCACGAGCAGTACTTC
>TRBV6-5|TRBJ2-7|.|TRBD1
CASSFGQGAREQYF
TGTGCCAGCAGTTTTGGACAGGGGGCGCGGGAGCAGTACTTC
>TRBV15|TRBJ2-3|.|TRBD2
CATSTSGSTDTQYF
TGTGCCACCAGCACTAGCGGAAGCACAGATACGCAGTATTTT
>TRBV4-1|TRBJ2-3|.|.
CASSQGAGAGTDTQYF
TGCGCCAGCAGCCAAGGTGCGGGGGCTGGGACAGATACGCAGTATTTT
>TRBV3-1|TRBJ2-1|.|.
CASSQGFDNEQFF
TGTGCCAGCAGCCAGGGGTTTGACAATGAGCAGTTCTTC
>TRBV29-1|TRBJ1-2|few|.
CSVERQGSGYTF
TGCAGCGTTGAGCGGCAGGGTAGCGGCTACACCTTC
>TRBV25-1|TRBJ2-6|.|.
CASSELAGANVLTF
TGTGCCAGCAGTGAATTGGCGGGGGCCAACGTCCTGACTTTC
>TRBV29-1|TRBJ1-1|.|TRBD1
CSGQGQGNTEAFF
TGCAGCGGACAGGGACAGGGGAACACTGAAGCTTTCTTT
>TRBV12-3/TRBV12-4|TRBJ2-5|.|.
CASKVAGQETQYF
TGTGCCAGCAAAGTCGCCGGGCAGGAGACCCAGTACTTC
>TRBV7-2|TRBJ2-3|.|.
CASSRPPSTDTQYF
TGTGCCAGCAGCCGACCGCCTAGCACAGATACGCAGTATTTT
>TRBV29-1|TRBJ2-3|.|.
CSVGSGGTDTQYF
TGCAGCGTCGGGTCGGGGGGCACAGATACGCAGTATTTT
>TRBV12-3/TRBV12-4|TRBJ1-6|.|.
CASSFGVGESPLHF
TGTGCCAGCAGTTTCGGGGTAGGAGAATCACCCCTCCACTTT
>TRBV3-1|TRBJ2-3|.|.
CASSQFGAADTQYF
TGTGCCAGCAGCCAATTCGGGGCCGCAGATACGCAGTATTTT
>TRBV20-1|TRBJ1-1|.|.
CSATPATESGTEAFF
TGCAGTGCCACCCCGGCCACTGAATCTGGAACTGAAGCTTTCTTT
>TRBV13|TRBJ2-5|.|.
CASSLVTGPETQYF
TGTGCCAGCAGCTTAGTAACAGGGCCAGAGACCCAGTACTTC
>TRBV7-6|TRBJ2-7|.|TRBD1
CASSSTGGGYEQYF
TGTGCCAGCAGCTCGACAGGGGGAGGCTACGAGCAGTACTTC
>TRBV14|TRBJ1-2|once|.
CASSHRYQNGYTF
TGTGCCAGCAGCCACAGATACCAGAATGGCTACACCTTC
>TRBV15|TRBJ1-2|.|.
CATSRGPEVSYGYTF
TGTGCCACCAGCAGAGGGCCCGAGGTCAGTTATGGCTACACCTTC
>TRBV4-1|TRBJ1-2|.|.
CASSQVGPRGGYTF
TGCGCCAGCAGCCAAGTGGGCCCTCGCGGTGGCTACACCTTC
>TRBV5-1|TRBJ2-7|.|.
CASSLESLGSYEQYF
TGCGCCAGCAGCTTGGAGTCTTTGGGGTCCTACGAGCAGTACTTC
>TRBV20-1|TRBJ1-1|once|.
CSAISVDTEAFF
TGCAGTGCTATTAGCGTGGACACTGAAGCTTTCTTT
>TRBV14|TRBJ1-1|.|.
CASSQELDTEAFF
TGTGCCAGCAGCCAAGAATTGGACACTGAAGCTTTCTTT
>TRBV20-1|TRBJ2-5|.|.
CSATTRGKTQYF
TGCAGTGCTACGACTAGGGGGAAGACCCAGTACTTC
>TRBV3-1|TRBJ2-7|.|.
CASSQGYSSYEQYF
TGTGCCAGCAGCCAAGGATACAGCTCCTACGAGCAGTACTTC
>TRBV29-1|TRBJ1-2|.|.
CSVARPEGYTF
TGCAGCGTTGCCAGGCCAGAGGGCTACACCTTC
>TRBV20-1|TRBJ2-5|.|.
CSAHGGQGTQYF
TGCAGTGCCCACGGGGGCCAGGGGACCCAGTACTTC
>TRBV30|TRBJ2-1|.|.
CAWSIPGDEQFF
TGTGCCTGGAGTATCCCAGGGGATGAGCAGTTCTTC
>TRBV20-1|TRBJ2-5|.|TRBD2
CSAFSGGIETQYF
TGCAGTGCCTTTAGCGGGGGTATAGAGACCCAGTACTTC
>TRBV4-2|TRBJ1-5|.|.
CASSQDRGTQPQHF
TGTGCCAGCAGCCAAGACAGGGGAACTCAGCCCCAGCATTTT